This entry lists 13 T cell receptor beta chains sequenced from one sample in a study of beta chain features in type 1 diabetes. Study-wide results and limits: Moderate yet significant TCRB CDR3 shortening was seen in Type 1 diabetes patients in all four CD4+ subsets.

The isolated RNA, all of it, was reverse transcribed, so expressed TCRB transcripts were what got sequenced. Assay used: immunoSEQ multiplex PCR; TCRdb lists only in-frame clones, some missing. Here the sample spans about 180,000 clones, roughly 7.1% being singletons. The antigens of these receptors remain unknown. The sample comprised central memory CD4+ T cells from blood. Every receptor here comes from a woman in her thirties or forties with type 1 diabetes.

In its sample, this clone was seen many times. The rearrangement links TRBV2 to TRBJ1-5; no clear D gene. The germline CDR1 and CDR2 sequences are SNHLY and FYNNEI. The length of the CDR3 is 13 residues. V lost 4 bases and J lost 4, with 8 bases in between. CDR3 in amino acids: CASSAYGNQPQHF. The CDR3 bases are TGTGCCAGCAGTGCCTACGGGAATCAGCCCCAGCATTTT.

The genes are TRBV4-3 and TRBJ2-5; 7 bases are a match to TRBD2. V lost 1 base to trimming and J lost 7 bases; unmatched junction nucleotides: 12. The CDR3 totals 16 residues. Germline V gene lookup returns CDR1 LGHNA and CDR2 YSLEER. CDR3: CASSQVAISGGGTQYF. CDR3 bases: TGCGCCAGCAGCCAAGTTGCGATATCGGGGGGAGGGACCCAGTACTTC.

The V gene is TRBV19, the J gene TRBJ2-1; TRBD1 might be the D (5 bases). The ends were cut back, 6 bases at V and 6 bases at J, with 27 bases in the middle. CDR1 and CDR2 (germline): LNHDA, SQIVND (reference sequence). CDR3 size: 18 residues. The CDR3 is CASSRSPGTGLKGNEQFF. As DNA, the CDR3 is TGTGCCAGTAGCAGGAGCCCTGGAACAGGTTTGAAAGGCAATGAGCAGTTCTTC.

In this sample, this clone turned up a few times. V and J are TRBV2 and TRBJ2-5, with a weak D call TRBD2 (6 bases). V lost 7 bases, J lost 5 bases, and 17 bases lay in between. Germline CDR1 SNHLY, CDR2 FYNNEI. The CDR3 has 14 amino acids. This CDR3 is CASNSRGTGETQYF. As DNA, the CDR3 is TGTGCCAGCAATAGCCGGGGGACGGGGGAGACCCAGTACTTC.

This clone appeared many times. The chain carries TRBV29-1 and TRBJ1-6; D is unresolved. V was pared by 3 bases and J by 9 bases, with 12 bases between. Germline lookup yields CDR1 SQVTM and CDR2 ANQGSEA. There are 13 residues in the CDR3. CDR3 in DNA: TGCAGCGTTGACCTGGGCGGAGGTTCACCCCTCCACTTT. Encoded protein: CSVDLGGGSPLHF.

This clone was seen a handful of times. The chain uses TRBV5-1 and TRBJ2-7; D perhaps matches TRBD1 (5 bases). The CDR3 runs 13 residues. Germline V gene data show CDR1 as SGHRS and CDR2 as YFSETQ. Trimming cost V 3 bases and J 5 bases, with 12 bases left between them. In DNA form, the CDR3 reads TGCGCCAGCAGCTCCCCCAGGGTTGACGAGCAGTACTTC. This codes for CASSSPRVDEQYF.

The chain couples TRBV7-3 to TRBJ2-3; 7 bases match TRBD2. CDR1 SGHTA and CDR2 FQGTGA come from the germline V gene. Losses at the gene ends were 4 bases for V and 4 bases for J; bases not matched to a gene: 5. The CDR3 spans 14 residues. The CDR3 bases are TGTGCCAGCAGCTCTGGACTAGTCTCAGATACGCAGTATTTT. It translates to CASSSGLVSDTQYF.

This clone was detected a few times. V gene TRBV4-1 combines with J gene TRBJ1-2; D possibly corresponds to TRBD1 (5 bases). CDR3 size: 15 residues. Germline V gene data show CDR1 as MGHRA and CDR2 as YSYEKL. The V end lost 4 bases, the J end lost 5 bases, and 17 bases lay between the germline ends. The CDR3 region is CASSPKDPRVYGYTF. DNA for the CDR3: TGCGCCAGCAGCCCAAAGGACCCCAGGGTGTATGGCTACACCTTC.

In its sample, this clone was seen once. The gene calls are TRBV4-1 and TRBJ2-4, with D hard to call. This CDR3 is 17 amino acids long. The germline gives CDR1 MGHRA, CDR2 YSYEKL. V was trimmed by 3 bases and J by 1 base, leaving 16 bases between them. The CDR3 reads CASSQDRGPGAKNIQYF. In DNA, the CDR3 is TGCGCCAGCAGCCAGGATCGAGGCCCCGGGGCCAAAAACATTCAGTACTTC.

The rearrangement joins TRBV9 to TRBJ2-5; 12 nucleotides match TRBD2. Trimming took 4 bases from V and 5 from J; bases not matched to a gene: 9. CDR3 length: 16 residues. The V gene's germline CDR1 is SGDLS and CDR2 YYNGEE. The CDR3 is CASSPGTSGPPETQYF. The CDR3 nucleotides are TGTGCCAGCAGCCCAGGGACTAGCGGGCCCCCGGAGACCCAGTACTTC.

This clone was picked up a small number of times. The chain couples TRBV18 to TRBJ2-7, with D maybe TRBD2 (6 bases). The length of the CDR3 is 12 residues. Per the germline V gene, CDR1 is KGHSH and CDR2 is LQKENI. V dropped 6 bases and J dropped 4 bases, with 10 bases sitting between them. CDR3 nucleotides: TGTGCCAGCTCCCGGGACTGGTACGAGCAGTACTTC. Protein product: CASSRDWYEQYF.

In its sample, this clone was seen a few times. The chain uses TRBV27 and TRBJ2-2; possible D gene TRBD2, 7 bases. The CDR3 sequence is 21 residues long. V was shortened by 1 base and J by 6 bases, with 30 bases between the two germline ends. CDR1 MNHEY and CDR2 SMNVEV come from the germline V gene (reference sequence). The CDR3 sequence is CASSLWRPLEGGSSRPGELFF. The CDR3 nucleotides are TGTGCCAGCAGTTTATGGCGACCCCTGGAGGGGGGGTCGAGTAGACCCGGGGAGCTGTTTTTT.

The genes are TRBV18 and TRBJ1-1, with TRBD1 identical over 9 bases. Germline CDR1 reads KGHSH; CDR2 reads LQKENI. The CDR3 runs to 15 residues. J gave up 3 bases and V 6 bases, and 8 bases lay outside the gene matches. The CDR3 sequence is CASSLRTGEYTEAFF. CDR3 DNA sequence: TGTGCCAGCTCCCTTCGGACAGGGGAGTACACTGAAGCTTTCTTT.